The entry below gives a single TCR beta chain sequence along with its context. As yet, its antigen is unknown. J gave up 5 bases and V 4 bases, and 9 bases lay outside the gene matches. This CDR3 region has 14 residues. Germline V gene lookup returns CDR1 SQVTM and CDR2 ANQGSEA. This entry comes from a study of shared clonotypes between healthy human individuals. Whole-study findings and limits: All-four-donor shared clonotypes had higher generation probabilities than non-shared clonotypes did.

Replicate sorted-subset PCRs were loaded with roughly 200 ng DNA, about 31,000 T cell genomes. Some clones are missing from TCRdb's copy, which holds only in-frame ones; the method was immunoSEQ multiplex PCR. The sample includes roughly 200,000 clones, over 50% of them seen just once. CD4+ cells yielded CD45RA+ naive and CD45RA-negative memory subsets. The sequence was obtained from a man aged 30 to 39 in good health. Sequencing used memory CD4+ T cells sorted from blood. Indicated subset: CD45RA-negative fraction. The chain carries TRBV29-1 and TRBJ2-3, with 7 bases that match TRBD2. Written as DNA, the CDR3 is TGCAGCGTTGTGGCGGGGGTGACACGAGATACGCAGTATTTT. Protein: CSVVAGVTRDTQYF.